This TCR beta chain was sequenced in a study of shared clonotypes between healthy human individuals. Every immunoSEQ plate was one replicate of a subset's evenly spread DNA. Data came from immunoSEQ multiplex PCR; TCRdb stores just in-frame clones and leaves some out. Here the sample spans about 1.5 million clones, nearly 99% being singletons. The junction had 12 bases not matched to a gene; V was cut back by 5 bases and J by 4 bases. The CDR3 extends over 16 amino acids. Germline lookup yields CDR1 SGHDT and CDR2 YYEEEE. Sequencing was performed on naive CD4+ T cells sorted from blood. Subset given: CD45RA+ positively selected. This TCR came from a man under 40 in good health. The rearrangement uses TRBV5-6 and TRBJ2-5; 9 bases fit TRBD1. The CDR3 nucleotides are TGTGCCAGCAGTATTCGTGGGGACAGGGATTCAGAGACCCAGTACTTC. It encodes CASSIRGDRDSETQYF.